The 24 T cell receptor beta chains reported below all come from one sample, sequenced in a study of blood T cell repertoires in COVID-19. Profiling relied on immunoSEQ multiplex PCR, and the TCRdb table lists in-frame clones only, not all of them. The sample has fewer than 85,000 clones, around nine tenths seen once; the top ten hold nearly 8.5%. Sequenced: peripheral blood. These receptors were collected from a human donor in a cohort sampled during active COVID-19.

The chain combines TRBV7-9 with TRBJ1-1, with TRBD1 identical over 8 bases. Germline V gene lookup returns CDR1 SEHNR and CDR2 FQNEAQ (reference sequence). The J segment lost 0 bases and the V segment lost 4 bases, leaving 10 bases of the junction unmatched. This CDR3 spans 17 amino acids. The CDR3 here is CASSSRQGPLMNTEAFF. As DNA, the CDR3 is TGTGCCAGCAGCTCTAGACAGGGGCCACTCATGAACACTGAAGCTTTCTTT.

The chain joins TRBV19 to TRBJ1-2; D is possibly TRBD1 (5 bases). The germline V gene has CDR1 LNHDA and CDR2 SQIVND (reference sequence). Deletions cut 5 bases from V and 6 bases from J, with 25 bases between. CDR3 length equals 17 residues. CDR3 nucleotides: TGTGCCAGTAGTCTGGCCCAAACAAGGGGATCAGGGCATGGCTACACCTTC. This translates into CASSLAQTRGSGHGYTF. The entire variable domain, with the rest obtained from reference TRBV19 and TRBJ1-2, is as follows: DGGITQSPKYLFRKEGQNVTLSCEQNLNHDAMYWYRQDPGQGLRLIYYSQIVNDFQKGDIAEGYSVSREKKESFPLTVTSAQKNPTAFYLCASSLAQTRGSGHGYTFGSGTRLTVV.

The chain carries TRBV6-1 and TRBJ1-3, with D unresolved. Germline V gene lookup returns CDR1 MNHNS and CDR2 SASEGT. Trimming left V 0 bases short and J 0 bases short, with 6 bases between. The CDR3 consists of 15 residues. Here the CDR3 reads CASSEAPGSGNTIYF. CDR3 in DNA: TGTGCCAGCAGTGAAGCGCCGGGCTCTGGAAACACCATATATTTT.

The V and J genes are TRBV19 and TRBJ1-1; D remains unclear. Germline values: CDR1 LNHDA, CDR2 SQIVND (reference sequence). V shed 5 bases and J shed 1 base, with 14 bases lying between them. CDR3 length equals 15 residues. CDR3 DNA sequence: TGTGCCAGTAGTTCCGGAAGAGGTCGGAACACTGAAGCTTTCTTT. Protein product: CASSSGRGRNTEAFF.

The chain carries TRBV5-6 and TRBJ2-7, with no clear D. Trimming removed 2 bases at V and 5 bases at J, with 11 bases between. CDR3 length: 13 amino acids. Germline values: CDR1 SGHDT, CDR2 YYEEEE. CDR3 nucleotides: TGTGCCAGCAGCTTTGGAAGTAGCCACGAGCAGTACTTC. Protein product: CASSFGSSHEQYF.

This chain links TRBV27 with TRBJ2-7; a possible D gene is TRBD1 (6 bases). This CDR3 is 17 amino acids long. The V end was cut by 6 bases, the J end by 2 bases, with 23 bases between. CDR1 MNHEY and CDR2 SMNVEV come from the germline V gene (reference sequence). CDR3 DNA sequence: TGTGCCAGCAGAAAGCGAATCGGACAGAAAGAACCCTACGAGCAGTACTTC. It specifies CASRKRIGQKEPYEQYF.

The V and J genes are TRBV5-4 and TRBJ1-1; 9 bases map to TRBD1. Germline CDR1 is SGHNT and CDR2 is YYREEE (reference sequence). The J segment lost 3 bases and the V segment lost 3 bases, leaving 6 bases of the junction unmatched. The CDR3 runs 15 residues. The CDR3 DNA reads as TGTGCCAGCAGCTCAAGACAGGGGGGCGACACTGAAGCTTTCTTT. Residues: CASSSRQGGDTEAFF.

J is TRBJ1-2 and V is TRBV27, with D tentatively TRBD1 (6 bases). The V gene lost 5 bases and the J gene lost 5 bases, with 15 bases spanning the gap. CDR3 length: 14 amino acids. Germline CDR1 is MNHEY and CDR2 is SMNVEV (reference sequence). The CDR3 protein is CASSQSRDTYGYTF. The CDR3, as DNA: TGTGCCAGCAGTCAGAGCCGGGACACGTATGGCTACACCTTC.

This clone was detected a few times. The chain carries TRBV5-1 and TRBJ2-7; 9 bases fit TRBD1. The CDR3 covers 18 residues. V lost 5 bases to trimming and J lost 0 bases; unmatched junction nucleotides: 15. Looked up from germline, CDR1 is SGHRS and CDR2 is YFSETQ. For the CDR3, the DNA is TGCGCCAGCAGGAAACCGGGACAGGGATCTACCAGCTCCTACGAGCAGTACTTC. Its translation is CASRKPGQGSTSSYEQYF. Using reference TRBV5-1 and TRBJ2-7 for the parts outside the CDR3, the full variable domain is KAGVTQTPRYLIKTRGQQVTLSCSPISGHRSVSWYQQTPGQGLQFLFEYFSETQRNKGNFPGRFSGRQFSNSRSEMNVSTLELGDSALYLCASRKPGQGSTSSYEQYFGPGTRLTVT.

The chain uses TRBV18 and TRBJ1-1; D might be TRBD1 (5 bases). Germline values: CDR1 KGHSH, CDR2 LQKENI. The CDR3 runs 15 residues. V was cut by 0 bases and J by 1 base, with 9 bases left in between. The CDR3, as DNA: TGTGCCAGCTCACCACCAAGGGGCCAGAACACTGAAGCTTTCTTT. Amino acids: CASSPPRGQNTEAFF.

CDR3 coding DNA: TGCAGCGTTGGACATGAAGCTTTCTTT. Amino acid sequence: CSVGHEAFF. The chain couples TRBV29-1 to TRBJ1-1; D is unclear. V lost 4 bases to trimming and J lost 7 bases, with 4 bases between them. There are 9 residues in the CDR3. Germline CDR1 is SQVTM and CDR2 is ANQGSEA.

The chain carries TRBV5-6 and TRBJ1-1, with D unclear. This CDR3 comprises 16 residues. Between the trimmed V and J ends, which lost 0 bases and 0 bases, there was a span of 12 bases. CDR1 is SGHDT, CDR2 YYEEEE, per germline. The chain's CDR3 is CASSLGRLLMNTEAFF. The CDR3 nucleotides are TGTGCCAGCAGCTTGGGCAGATTACTAATGAACACTGAAGCTTTCTTT.

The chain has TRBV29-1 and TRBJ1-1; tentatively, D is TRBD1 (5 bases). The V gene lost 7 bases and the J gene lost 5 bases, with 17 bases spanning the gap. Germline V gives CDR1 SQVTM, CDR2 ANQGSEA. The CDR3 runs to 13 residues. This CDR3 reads CSGEQGLGTEAFF. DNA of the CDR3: TGCAGCGGAGAGCAGGGTTTAGGGACTGAAGCTTTCTTT. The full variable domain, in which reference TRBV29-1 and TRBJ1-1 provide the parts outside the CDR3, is SAVISQKPSRDICQRGTSLTIQCQVDSQVTMMFWYRQQPGQSLTLIATANQGSEATYESGFVIDKFPISRPNLTFSTLTVSNMSPEDSSIYLCSGEQGLGTEAFFGQGTRLTVV.

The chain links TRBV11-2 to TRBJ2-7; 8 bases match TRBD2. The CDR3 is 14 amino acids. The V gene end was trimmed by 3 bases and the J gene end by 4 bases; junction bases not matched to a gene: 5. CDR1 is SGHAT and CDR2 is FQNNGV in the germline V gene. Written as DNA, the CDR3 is TGTGCCAGCAGCTTTGGCGGGGGGTCGTACGAGCAGTACTTC. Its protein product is CASSFGGGSYEQYF.

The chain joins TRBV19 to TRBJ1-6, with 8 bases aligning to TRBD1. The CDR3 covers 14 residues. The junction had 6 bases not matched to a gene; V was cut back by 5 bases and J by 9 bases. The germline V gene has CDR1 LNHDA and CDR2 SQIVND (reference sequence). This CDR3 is CASSPQGGGSPLHF. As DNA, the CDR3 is TGTGCCAGTAGTCCACAGGGGGGGGGTTCACCCCTCCACTTT.

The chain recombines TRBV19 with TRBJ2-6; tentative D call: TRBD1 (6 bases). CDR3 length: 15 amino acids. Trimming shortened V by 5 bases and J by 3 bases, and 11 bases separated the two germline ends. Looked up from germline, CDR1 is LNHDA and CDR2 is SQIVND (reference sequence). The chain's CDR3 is CASSLGQYGANVLTF. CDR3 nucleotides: TGTGCCAGTAGTCTAGGACAGTATGGGGCCAACGTCCTGACTTTC.

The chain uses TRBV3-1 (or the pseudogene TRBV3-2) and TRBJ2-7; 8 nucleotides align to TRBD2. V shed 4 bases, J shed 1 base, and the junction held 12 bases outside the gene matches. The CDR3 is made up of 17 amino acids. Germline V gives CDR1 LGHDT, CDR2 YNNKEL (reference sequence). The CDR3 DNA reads TGTGCCAGCAGCCGATACCTAAGCGGGGGAATTTCCTACGAGCAGTACTTC. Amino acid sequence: CASSRYLSGGISYEQYF.

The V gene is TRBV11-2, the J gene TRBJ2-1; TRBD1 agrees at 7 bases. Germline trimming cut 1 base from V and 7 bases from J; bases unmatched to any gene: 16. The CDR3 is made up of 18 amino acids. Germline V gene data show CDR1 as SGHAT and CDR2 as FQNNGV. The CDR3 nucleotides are TGTGCCAGCAGCTTAGGTGGTGGGTCAGGGGGATTCGCTAATGAGCAGTTCTTC. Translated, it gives CASSLGGGSGGFANEQFF.

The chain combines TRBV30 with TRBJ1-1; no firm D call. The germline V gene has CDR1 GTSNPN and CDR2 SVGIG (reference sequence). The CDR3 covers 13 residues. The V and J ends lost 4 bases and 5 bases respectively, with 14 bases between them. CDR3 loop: CAWKREPGTEAFF. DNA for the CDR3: TGTGCCTGGAAGAGGGAACCCGGGACTGAAGCTTTCTTT.

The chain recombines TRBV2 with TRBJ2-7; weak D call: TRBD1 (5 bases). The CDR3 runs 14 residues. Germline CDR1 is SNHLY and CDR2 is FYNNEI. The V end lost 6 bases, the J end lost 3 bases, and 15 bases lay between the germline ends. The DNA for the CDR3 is TGTGCCAGCAGATTAGCAGGGCAGCGCTACGAGCAGTACTTC. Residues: CASRLAGQRYEQYF.

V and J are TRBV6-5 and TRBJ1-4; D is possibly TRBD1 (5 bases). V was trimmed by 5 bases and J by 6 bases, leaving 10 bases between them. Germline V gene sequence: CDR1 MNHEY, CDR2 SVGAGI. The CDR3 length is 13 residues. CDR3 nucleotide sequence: TGTGCCAGCAGTAGACAGAAGGATGAAAAACTGTTTTTT. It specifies CASSRQKDEKLFF.

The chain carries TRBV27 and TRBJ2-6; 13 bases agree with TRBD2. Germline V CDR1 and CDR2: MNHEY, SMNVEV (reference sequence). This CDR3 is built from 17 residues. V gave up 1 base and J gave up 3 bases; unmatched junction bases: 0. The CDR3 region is CASSLWTSGGGANVLTF. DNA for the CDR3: TGTGCCAGCAGTTTATGGACTAGCGGGGGTGGGGCCAACGTCCTGACTTTC.

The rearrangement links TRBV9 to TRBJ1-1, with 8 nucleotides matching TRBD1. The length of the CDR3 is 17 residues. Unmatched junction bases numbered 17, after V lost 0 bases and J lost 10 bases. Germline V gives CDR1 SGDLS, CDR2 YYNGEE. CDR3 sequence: CASSVGGGDGQGLGAFF. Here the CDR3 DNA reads TGTGCCAGCAGCGTAGGTGGGGGGGATGGACAGGGCCTTGGAGCTTTCTTT.

The CDR3 bases are TGTGCCAGCAGCTTGAGGGGGCGGAACAGGGCCGACAATGAGCAGTTCTTC. Protein sequence: CASSLRGRNRADNEQFF. The chain couples TRBV11-2 to TRBJ2-1; 7 bases agree with TRBD1. Germline V gives CDR1 SGHAT, CDR2 FQNNGV. Trimming took 3 bases from V and 5 from J; bases not matched to a gene: 13. This CDR3 contains 17 residues.